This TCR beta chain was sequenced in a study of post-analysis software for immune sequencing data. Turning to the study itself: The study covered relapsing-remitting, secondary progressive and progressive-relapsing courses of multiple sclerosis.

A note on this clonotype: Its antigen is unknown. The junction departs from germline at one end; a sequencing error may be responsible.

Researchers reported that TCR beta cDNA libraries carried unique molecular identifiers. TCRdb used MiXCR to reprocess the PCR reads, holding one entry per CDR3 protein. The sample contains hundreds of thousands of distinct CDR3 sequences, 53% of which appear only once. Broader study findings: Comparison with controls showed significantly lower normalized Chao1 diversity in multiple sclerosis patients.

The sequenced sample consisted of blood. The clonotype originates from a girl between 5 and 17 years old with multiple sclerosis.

Written as DNA, the CDR3 is TGTGCTAGCAGTGTGACTAGCGGAGGGGGGGCAGATACGCAGTATTTT. It codes for CASSVTSGGGADTQYF. The rearrangement uses TRBV12-3 or TRBV12-4 and TRBJ2-3; 9 bases match TRBD2. This CDR3 spans 16 amino acids.